This T cell receptor beta chain was recorded in a study of response to subunit inactivated influenza vaccine (dated by TCRdb to 2016 to 2019). Context from the whole study: Deep quantitative T cell receptor repertoire profiling was used in the study to track responses to a trivalent subunit inactivated influenza vaccine.

CDR1 and CDR2, looked up from the germline V gene, are SGHVS and FQNEAQ. The CDR3 spans 16 residues, from the cysteine through the phenylalanine. Only the CDR3 portion is preserved as DNA: 48 bases, with reading frame beginning at the first base. The V end loses 5 bases and the J end loses 3 bases, and a stretch of 16 bases separates them. Receptors were amplified or captured by RT-PCR. These reads were obtained on an Illumina HiSeq 2500. TCRdb trimmed the raw reads at Q25, called clones with MiXCR and kept productive beta chains. Here each entry gathers all rows of one CDR3 protein and keeps the most common genes and DNA. Present in this sample are roughly 170,000 distinct CDR3 sequences, about 10% of which were seen just once. The top ten constitute 11% of the sample. Broader findings and caveats from the paper: According to the authors, only a limited number of new T cells may be recruited by each seasonal influenza vaccination.

Only a few counts were recorded for this clonotype. No cognate antigen has been identified for it. No base qualities exist here, and no much larger clone lies one base off it. Sequencing was performed on non-naive T cells sorted from PBMCs, taken on the day of vaccination. The intended sense of this specimen's cell subset or site label: memory T cell fraction. The V and J genes are TRBV7-8 and TRBJ2-2; D gene: possibly TRBD1, on 5 matching bases. The TCR sequence derives from a man in his fifties or sixties who received an inactivated influenza vaccine. Donor details come from another sample of the same person, matched by shared clones. The base sequence is TGTGCCAGCAGCCTCGGCCAGGGCGTAGACACCGGGGAGCTGTTTTTT. It codes for CASSLGQGVDTGELFF. Reference TRBV7-8 and TRBJ2-2 proteins supply the regions before and after the CDR3; the full variable domain is: GAGVSQSPRYKVAKRGQDVALRCDPISGHVSLFWYQQALGQGPEFLTYFQNEAQLDKSGLPSDRFFAERPEGSVSTLKIQRTQQEDSAVYLCASSLGQGVDTGELFFGEGSRLTVL.